Below, 32 T cell receptor beta chains from the same sample are listed, as sequenced in a study of blood T cell repertoires in COVID-19. Clones were sequenced by immunoSEQ multiplex PCR, and TCRdb holds only the in-frame ones, with some missing. The sample records about 89,000 clones, around 80% being singletons. Sequencing used peripheral blood. The receptors come from a man between 65 and 80 years old with acute or convalescent COVID-19.

The rearrangement uses TRBV5-1 and TRBJ2-2; 10 bases fit TRBD1. Germline loops: CDR1 SGHRS, CDR2 YFSETQ. The CDR3 contains 16 residues. V gave up 7 bases and J gave up 2 bases; unmatched junction bases: 8. The CDR3 region is CASLGQGIGNTGELFF. CDR3 bases: TGCGCCAGCTTGGGACAGGGGATCGGTAACACCGGGGAGCTGTTTTTT.

This clone was detected once. The sample contains more than one DNA sequence encoding this CDR3. This chain joins TRBV18 and TRBJ1-1; 8 bases align to TRBD1. CDR3 size: 14 residues. Unmatched junction bases numbered 2, after V lost 4 bases and J lost 1 base. CDR1 and CDR2 from the germline V gene are KGHSH and LQKENI. In DNA, the CDR3 is TGTGCCAGCTCACTAGGACAGGGGAACACTGAAGCTTTCTTT. Protein product: CASSLGQGNTEAFF.

The CDR3 region has the DNA TGTGCCAGCAGCCGGAGCGGGAGCTCTAGGAATGAGCAGTTCTTC. Its translation is CASSRSGSSRNEQFF. The chain recombines TRBV28 with TRBJ2-1; 8 bases line up with TRBD2. The CDR3 totals 15 residues. Germline V gene data show CDR1 as MDHEN and CDR2 as SYDVKM. Trimming at V came to 6 bases and at J to 7 bases, leaving 11 bases not matched to a gene.

The table lists this clone with a count of one. The rearrangement uses TRBV24-1 and TRBJ2-7, with 11 positions matching TRBD2. Germline V gene data show CDR1 as KGHDR and CDR2 as SFDVKD. The V and J ends lost 7 bases and 4 bases, in that order; junction bases with no gene match: 2. The length of the CDR3 is 13 residues. In DNA, the CDR3 is TGTGCCACCAGCTTAGCGGGAGGGTACGAGCAGTACTTC. Amino acid sequence: CATSLAGGYEQYF.

The V call is TRBV19, the J call TRBJ2-2; the D gene is possibly TRBD1 (7 bases). The V gene's germline CDR1 is LNHDA and CDR2 SQIVND (reference sequence). V lost 6 bases and J lost 2, with 22 bases in between. This CDR3 is built from 18 residues. The DNA for the CDR3 is TGTGCCAGTAGGACGACAGGGTTCATGGGGGGAAACACCGGGGAGCTGTTTTTT. Its translation: CASRTTGFMGGNTGELFF.

The chain joins TRBV6-2 or TRBV6-3 to TRBJ1-5; D not resolved. The CDR3 consists of 13 residues. The germline V gene encodes CDR1 MNHEY and CDR2 SVGEGT. V shed 5 bases and J shed 5 bases, with 10 bases lying between them. The CDR3 spells CASSAPSHQPQHF. CDR3 bases: TGTGCCAGCAGTGCCCCGAGTCATCAGCCCCAGCATTTT.

This clone came up once. The rearrangement links TRBV2 to TRBJ1-5; D is unresolved. The ends were cut back, 5 bases at V and 4 bases at J, with 6 bases in the middle. CDR1 SNHLY and CDR2 FYNNEI come from the germline V gene. This CDR3 is built from 12 residues. In nucleotides, the CDR3 is TGTGCCAGCAGTACAGCTAATCAGCCCCAGCATTTT. This codes for CASSTANQPQHF.

This chain uses TRBV5-1 with TRBJ1-3; the D is unclear. The CDR3 runs 16 residues. The germline CDR1 and CDR2 sequences are SGHRS and YFSETQ. Between the trimmed V and J ends, which lost 5 bases and 0 bases, there was a span of 15 bases. CDR3 in amino acids: CASSVGSDNSGNTIYF. CDR3 DNA: TGCGCCAGCAGTGTGGGCAGTGATAACTCTGGAAACACCATATATTTT.

The J gene is TRBJ2-7, the V gene TRBV28, with 8 nucleotides matching TRBD1. Per germline, CDR1 MDHEN and CDR2 SYDVKM. The CDR3 extends over 17 amino acids. V shed 3 bases, J shed 2 bases, and the junction held 12 bases outside the gene matches. The DNA for the CDR3 is TGTGCCAGCAGTTTTCAAGGGACCGGGACAGGCGCCTACGAGCAGTACTTC. Translation: CASSFQGTGTGAYEQYF. Drawing the rest from reference TRBV28 and TRBJ2-7, the complete variable domain is DVKVTQSSRYLVKRTGEKVFLECVQDMDHENMFWYRQDPGLGLRLIYFSYDVKMKEKGDIPEGYSVSREKKERFSLILESASTNQTSMYLCASSFQGTGTGAYEQYFGPGTRLTVT.

This sequence joins TRBV7-9 and TRBJ1-5; the match to TRBD1 covers 9 bases. This CDR3 contains 15 residues. From germline, CDR1 is SEHNR and CDR2 FQNEAQ (reference sequence). The V gene end was trimmed by 5 bases and the J gene end by 6 bases; junction bases not matched to a gene: 8. Here the CDR3 DNA reads TGTGCCAGCAGCCCCCTCGGGACAGGGAGTCAGCCCCAGCATTTT. It translates to CASSPLGTGSQPQHF.

The CDR3 DNA follows: TGTGCCAGTAGTCCCAGGACAGTCTACGAGCAGTACTTC. Translating it yields CASSPRTVYEQYF. The gene calls are TRBV19 and TRBJ2-7; maybe TRBD1 (6 bases). The CDR3 totals 13 residues. The ends were cut back, 5 bases at V and 3 bases at J, with 11 bases in the middle. Germline-derived CDR1 and CDR2 are LNHDA and SQIVND (reference sequence).

The CDR3 loop is CASTLGPSYEQYF. DNA for the CDR3: TGTGCCAGCACGCTCGGTCCCTCCTACGAGCAGTACTTC. V gene TRBV6-6 combines with J gene TRBJ2-7; no reliable D call. Per germline, CDR1 MNHNY and CDR2 SVGAGI (reference sequence). V gave up 7 bases and J gave up 0 bases, with 10 bases separating them. The CDR3 runs to 13 residues.

This chain links TRBV24-1 with TRBJ1-5; no clear D gene. Trimming removed 5 bases at V and 7 bases at J, with 14 bases between. The CDR3 spans 14 residues. Germline loops: CDR1 KGHDR, CDR2 SFDVKD. The CDR3 nucleotides are TGTGCCACCAGTGTTTCGGCCGCGGGCCAGCCCCAGCATTTT. Amino acids: CATSVSAAGQPQHF.

The chain has TRBV6-5 and TRBJ2-1; 14 positions match TRBD2. J was trimmed by 8 bases and V by 6 bases; bases with no gene match: 0. The CDR3 covers 13 residues. CDR1 is MNHEY, CDR2 SVGAGI, per germline. CDR3 coding DNA: TGTGCCAGCAGGGGACTAGCGGGGGATGAGCAGTTCTTC. Translation gives CASRGLAGDEQFF.

This chain joins TRBV10-2 and TRBJ1-6, with D possibly being TRBD1 (5 bases). Germline V gene data show CDR1 as WSHSY and CDR2 as SAAADI. Trimming left V 6 bases short and J 17 bases short, with 20 bases between. The CDR3 length is 13 residues. The DNA for the CDR3 is TGCGCCAGCAGGGAACAGACAGTTACCGGAGTCCACTTT. Translating gives CASREQTVTGVHF.

This chain joins TRBV19 and TRBJ1-5; D might be TRBD1 (5 bases). V lost 6 bases and J 1 base, leaving 16 bases between the germline ends. The CDR3 sequence is 16 residues long. Germline V lookup: CDR1 LNHDA, CDR2 SQIVND (reference sequence). The CDR3 bases are TGTGCCAGTAGCGACCCCCGCGGGGCAAGCAATCAGCCCCAGCATTTT. Encoded protein: CASSDPRGASNQPQHF.

V is TRBV29-1 and J is TRBJ1-4; no clear D gene. The CDR3 consists of 11 residues. Germline V gene sequence: CDR1 SQVTM, CDR2 ANQGSEA. Trimming pared 4 bases from V and 5 bases from J, leaving 5 bases between. CDR3 amino acids: CSVGGNEKLFF. The CDR3 nucleotides read TGCAGCGTTGGCGGGAATGAAAAACTGTTTTTT.

V usage is TRBV2 and J usage is TRBJ2-7; weak D call: TRBD1 (5 bases). Germline V gives CDR1 SNHLY, CDR2 FYNNEI. The germline V and J ends were trimmed by 2 bases and 6 bases, with 8 bases remaining between them. The CDR3 length is 12 residues. The CDR3 protein is CASSEQGREQYF. The CDR3 DNA is TGTGCCAGCAGTGAACAGGGTCGCGAGCAGTACTTC.

This clone was recorded once. The chain joins TRBV5-1 to TRBJ2-3, with 8 nucleotides matching TRBD1. The V and J ends lost 4 bases and 4 bases, in that order; junction bases with no gene match: 5. Germline CDR1 and CDR2: SGHRS and YFSETQ. The CDR3 has 14 residues. The CDR3 nucleotides read TGCGCCAGCAGCCGTCAGGGGGCAGCAGATACGCAGTATTTT. Protein: CASSRQGAADTQYF.

V is TRBV6-5 and J is TRBJ2-3; perhaps TRBD2 as D (5 bases). V was shortened by 6 bases and J by 2 bases, with 9 bases between the two germline ends. This CDR3 comprises 13 residues. Germline V CDR1 and CDR2: MNHEY, SVGAGI. In nucleotides, the CDR3 is TGTGCCAGCAGAGGGAGTTACACAGATACGCAGTATTTT. Translated: CASRGSYTDTQYF.

The chain combines TRBV2 with TRBJ2-1; TRBD1 is a possible D gene (5 bases). Trimming removed 1 base from V and 10 bases from J, with 11 bases in between. CDR1 is SNHLY, CDR2 FYNNEI, per germline. This CDR3 region has 13 residues. In DNA form, the CDR3 reads TGTGCCAGCAGTGAAGGGGGCCGGGTCGAGCAGTTCTTC. It specifies CASSEGGRVEQFF.

This clone was seen just once. The V and J genes are TRBV9 and TRBJ1-6; 7 bases are a match to TRBD1. Germline V gives CDR1 SGDLS, CDR2 YYNGEE. Trimming removed 3 bases from V and 7 bases from J; junction bases left unmatched: 7. This CDR3 spans 15 amino acids. The chain's CDR3 is CASSDGTVRNSPLHF. The CDR3 DNA reads as TGTGCCAGCAGCGATGGGACAGTAAGGAATTCACCCCTCCACTTT.

This clone has only one observation. The chain carries TRBV30 and TRBJ2-7; no clear D. Germline-derived CDR1 and CDR2 are GTSNPN and SVGIG (reference sequence). This CDR3 is built from 17 residues. Trimming shortened V by 2 bases and J by 3 bases, and 23 bases separated the two germline ends. CDR3 coding DNA: TGTGCCTGGAGTATAACTGGGCTCACGATCTTTGACTACGAGCAGTACTTC. Amino acids: CAWSITGLTIFDYEQYF.

The V gene is TRBV28, the J gene TRBJ2-7, with 7 bases that match TRBD1. Looked up from germline, CDR1 is MDHEN and CDR2 is SYDVKM. This CDR3 has 14 amino acids. The V and J ends lost 4 bases and 4 bases, in that order; junction bases with no gene match: 7. The CDR3 loop reads CASSSPGQRYEQYF. In nucleotides, the CDR3 is TGTGCCAGCAGTTCCCCGGGACAGCGTTACGAGCAGTACTTC.

A single count supports this clone. The rearrangement uses TRBV4-2 and TRBJ2-1; 11 nucleotides match TRBD2. With V trimmed by 4 bases and J by 6 bases, 5 bases remained unmatched. This CDR3 is built from 15 residues. Germline-derived CDR1 and CDR2 are LGHNA and YNFKEQ. Written as DNA, the CDR3 is TGTGCCAGCAGCCCTATAGCGGGGGGGCGCAATGAGCAGTTCTTC. Its protein product is CASSPIAGGRNEQFF.

The gene calls are TRBV7-9 and TRBJ2-1; perhaps TRBD2 as D (6 bases). Germline CDR1 reads SEHNR; CDR2 reads FQNEAQ (reference sequence). The CDR3 has 15 amino acids. Trimming shortened V by 3 bases and J by 0 bases, and 9 bases separated the two germline ends. The chain's CDR3 is CASSFQGGSYNEQFF. The CDR3 DNA reads TGTGCCAGCAGCTTCCAGGGAGGCTCCTACAATGAGCAGTTCTTC. Looking up the rest from reference TRBV7-9 and TRBJ2-1 gives the full variable domain: DTGVSQNPRHKITKRGQNVTFRCDPISEHNRLYWYRQTLGQGPEFLTYFQNEAQLEKSRLLSDRFSAERPKGSFSTLEIQRTEQGDSAMYLCASSFQGGSYNEQFFGPGTRLTVL.

The chain combines TRBV28 with TRBJ1-5; TRBD1 matches 7 bases. The germline CDR1 and CDR2 sequences are MDHEN and SYDVKM. The CDR3 totals 15 residues. V shed 6 bases, J shed 6 bases, and the junction held 11 bases outside the gene matches. The CDR3 sequence is CASSPPDRAGQPQHF. The CDR3 region has the DNA TGTGCCAGCAGCCCACCCGACAGGGCAGGTCAGCCCCAGCATTTT.

The V gene is TRBV6-2 or TRBV6-3, the J gene TRBJ2-1, with 10 bases that match TRBD1. The CDR3 contains 17 residues. Germline V gene lookup returns CDR1 MNHEY and CDR2 SVGEGT. Unmatched junction bases numbered 19, after V lost 6 bases and J lost 11 bases. In nucleotides, the CDR3 is TGTGCCAGCAGCCGCGCTTGGGGGGACAGGGGTACAATGCAGCAGTTCTTC. As protein: CASSRAWGDRGTMQQFF.

The V call is TRBV11-2, the J call TRBJ2-7; TRBD2 matches 10 bases. The CDR3 length is 16 residues. Germline CDR1 reads SGHAT; CDR2 reads FQNNGV. V shed 5 bases and J 3 bases; nucleotides not matched to a gene: 10. CDR3 bases: TGTGCCAGCAGCCATACTAGCGGGGCTTTATACTACGAGCAGTACTTC. This encodes CASSHTSGALYYEQYF.

Concerning this clone itself: A much bigger clone sits one base away, suggesting this may be a read error. This sequence joins TRBV5-4 and TRBJ1-2; 9 nucleotides line up with TRBD1. Trimming removed 3 bases from V and 4 bases from J; junction bases left unmatched: 1. Germline CDR1 and CDR2: SGHNT and YYREEE (reference sequence). CDR3 length equals 13 residues. The DNA of the CDR3 is TGTGCCAGCAGCTCGGGACAGGGCTATGGCTACACCTTC. This encodes CASSSGQGYGYTF.

The rearrangement uses TRBV24-1 and TRBJ2-5; TRBD2 aligns across 14 bases. CDR3 size: 17 residues. Germline V lookup: CDR1 KGHDR, CDR2 SFDVKD. J gave up 4 bases and V 7 bases, and 10 bases lay outside the gene matches. CDR3 in amino acids: CATRGTSGRPSGETQYF. CDR3 coding DNA: TGTGCCACCAGAGGGACTAGCGGGAGACCCTCTGGAGAGACCCAGTACTTC.

In nucleotides, the CDR3 is TGTGCCAGCAGCGGTGGGGACAGCAAGCTTAGCACAGATACGCAGTATTTT. It is translated as CASSGGDSKLSTDTQYF. The genes are TRBV9 and TRBJ2-3; 7 bases fit TRBD1. Trimming removed 3 bases from V and 0 bases from J; junction bases left unmatched: 10. Germline loops: CDR1 SGDLS, CDR2 YYNGEE. The CDR3 is 17 amino acids. The full variable domain, in which reference TRBV9 and TRBJ2-3 provide the parts outside the CDR3, is DSGVTQTPKHLITATGQRVTLRCSPRSGDLSVYWYQQSLDQGLQFLIQYYNGEERAKGNILERFSAQQFPDLHSELNLSSLELGDSALYFCASSGGDSKLSTDTQYFGPGTRLTVL.